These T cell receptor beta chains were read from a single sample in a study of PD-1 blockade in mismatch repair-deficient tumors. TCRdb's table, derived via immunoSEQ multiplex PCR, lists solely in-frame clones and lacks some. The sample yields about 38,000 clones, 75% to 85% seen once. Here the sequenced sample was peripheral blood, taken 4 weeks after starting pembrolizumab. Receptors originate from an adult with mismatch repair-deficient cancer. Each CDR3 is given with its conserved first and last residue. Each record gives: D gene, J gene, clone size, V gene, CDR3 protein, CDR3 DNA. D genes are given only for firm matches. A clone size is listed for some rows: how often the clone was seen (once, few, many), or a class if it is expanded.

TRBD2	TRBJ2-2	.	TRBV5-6	CASSLTSGKQTGELFF	TGTGCCAGCAGCTTGACTAGCGGGAAACAAACCGGGGAGCTGTTTTTT
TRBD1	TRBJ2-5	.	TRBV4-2	CASSQAGTGAETQYF	TGTGCCAGCAGCCAAGCCGGGACAGGGGCAGAGACCCAGTACTTC
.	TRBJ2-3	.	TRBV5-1	CASSHNTDTQYF	TGCGCCAGCAGCCACAACACAGATACGCAGTATTTT
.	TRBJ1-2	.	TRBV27	CASRRANYGYTF	TGTGCCAGCAGGAGAGCTAACTATGGCTACACCTTC
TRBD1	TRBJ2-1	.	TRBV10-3	CAISDVRDRQSSYNEQFF	TGTGCCATCAGTGACGTCAGGGACAGACAAAGCTCCTACAATGAGCAGTTCTTC
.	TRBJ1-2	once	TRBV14	CASSQENYGYTF	TGTGCCAGCAGCCAAGAAAACTATGGCTACACCTTC
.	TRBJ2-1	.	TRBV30	CAWSVQLSNEQFF	TGTGCCTGGAGTGTACAACTAAGCAATGAGCAGTTCTTC
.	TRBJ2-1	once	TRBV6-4	CASSDSAGSYNEQFF	TGTGCCAGCAGTGACTCCGCGGGCTCCTACAATGAGCAGTTCTTC
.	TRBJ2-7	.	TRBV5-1	CASSSRGSSYEQYF	TGCGCCAGCAGCTCCCGGGGGTCATCCTACGAGCAGTACTTC
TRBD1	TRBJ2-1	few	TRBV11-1	CASRGQGAGSSYNEQFF	TGTGCCAGCAGGGGACAGGGGGCTGGGAGCTCCTACAATGAGCAGTTCTTC
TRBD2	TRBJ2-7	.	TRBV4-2	CASSQENSGSDEQYF	TGTGCCAGCAGCCAAGAGAACAGCGGGAGTGATGAGCAGTACTTC
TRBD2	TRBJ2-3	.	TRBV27	CASSLSPSGPTDTQYF	TGTGCCAGCAGTTTATCGCCTAGCGGTCCCACAGATACGCAGTATTTT
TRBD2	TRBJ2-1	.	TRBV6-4	CASSDGGSSYNEQFF	TGTGCCAGCAGTGACGGCGGGAGTTCCTACAATGAGCAGTTCTTC
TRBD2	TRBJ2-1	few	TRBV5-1	CASSLSGSGDYEQFF	TGCGCCAGCAGCTTGAGCGGGAGTGGGGACTATGAGCAGTTCTTC
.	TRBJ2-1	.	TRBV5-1	CASKQATLGSYNEQFF	TGCGCCAGCAAACAGGCTACGTTGGGCTCCTACAATGAGCAGTTCTTC
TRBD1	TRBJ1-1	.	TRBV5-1	CASRLFTGGNTEAFF	TGCGCCAGCAGACTGTTCACAGGGGGAAACACTGAAGCTTTCTTT
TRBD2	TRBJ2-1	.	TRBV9	CASSVRISGGLGTSGSKSYNEQFF	TGTGCCAGCAGCGTTAGAATAAGCGGAGGTCTCGGGACTAGCGGGAGTAAGTCCTACAATGAGCAGTTCTTC
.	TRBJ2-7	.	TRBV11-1	CASSQKGEGHEQYF	TGTGCCAGCAGCCAAAAGGGGGAGGGCCACGAGCAGTACTTC
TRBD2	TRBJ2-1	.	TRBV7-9	CASSLGLAEHNEQFF	TGTGCCAGCAGCTTAGGACTAGCGGAACACAATGAGCAGTTCTTC
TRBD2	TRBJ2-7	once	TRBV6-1	CASSEFIGTRNEQYF	TGTGCCAGCAGTGAATTTATCGGGACTAGGAACGAGCAGTACTTC
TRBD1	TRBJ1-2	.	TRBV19	CAVEGRGPNGYTF	TGTGCCGTTGAAGGCAGGGGGCCTAATGGCTACACCTTC
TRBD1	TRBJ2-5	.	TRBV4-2	CASSQGNGQGEGETQYF	TGTGCCAGCAGCCAAGGGAATGGACAGGGGGAGGGGGAGACCCAGTACTTC
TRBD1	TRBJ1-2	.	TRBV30	CAWSVRDRSSYGYTF	TGTGCCTGGAGTGTACGGGACAGGTCTTCCTATGGCTACACCTTC
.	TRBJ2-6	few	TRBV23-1	CASSQSVPGAGANVLTF	TGCGCCAGCAGTCAATCGGTCCCAGGGGCTGGGGCCAACGTCCTGACTTTC
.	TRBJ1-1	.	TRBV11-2	CASTPLVNTEAFF	TGTGCCAGCACCCCCCTCGTGAACACTGAAGCTTTCTTT
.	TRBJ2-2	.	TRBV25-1	CASSQAGELFF	TGTGCCAGCTCTCAAGCCGGGGAGCTGTTTTTT
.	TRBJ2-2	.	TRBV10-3	CAISESADLTGELFF	TGTGCCATCAGTGAGTCAGCAGATCTGACCGGGGAGCTGTTTTTT
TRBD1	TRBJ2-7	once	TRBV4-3	CASSQGRPTGTGYYEQYF	TGCGCCAGCAGCCAAGGACGCCCAACCGGGACAGGGTACTACGAGCAGTACTTC
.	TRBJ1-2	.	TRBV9	CASSVGEGTGYGYTF	TGTGCCAGCAGCGTAGGTGAGGGAACGGGCTATGGCTACACCTTC
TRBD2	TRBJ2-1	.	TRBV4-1	CASSNLAGALYNEQFF	TGCGCCAGCAGCAACCTAGCGGGAGCCCTCTACAATGAGCAGTTCTTC
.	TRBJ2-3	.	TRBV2	CASSEWAVDTQYF	TGTGCCAGCAGTGAATGGGCCGTAGATACGCAGTATTTT
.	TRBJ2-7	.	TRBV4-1	CASSQVDTGYEQYF	TGCGCCAGCAGCCAAGTCGACACAGGCTACGAGCAGTACTTC
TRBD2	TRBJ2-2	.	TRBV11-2	CASSLGLAESGELFF	TGTGCCAGCAGCTTGGGACTAGCGGAGTCAGGGGAGCTGTTTTTT
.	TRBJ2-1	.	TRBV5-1	CASSNPGTGGKGLAGYNEQFF	TGCGCCAGCAGCAACCCCGGGACAGGGGGCAAGGGACTAGCGGGGTACAATGAGCAGTTCTTC
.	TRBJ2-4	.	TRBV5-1	CASSVGAKNIQYF	TGCGCCAGCAGCGTAGGGGCCAAAAACATTCAGTACTTC
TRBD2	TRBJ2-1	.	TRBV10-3	CAISGPGLGGIEGNEQFF	TGTGCCATCAGTGGCCCGGGACTAGGTGGAATAGAGGGCAATGAGCAGTTCTTC
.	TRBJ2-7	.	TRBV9	CASSAQPDTPEQYF	TGTGCCAGCAGCGCGCAACCGGACACTCCCGAGCAGTACTTC
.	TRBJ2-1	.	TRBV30	CAWSTISEINEQFF	TGTGCCTGGAGTACGATTAGCGAAATCAATGAGCAGTTCTTC
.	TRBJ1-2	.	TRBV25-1	CASSSVGGNGYTF	TGTGCCAGCAGTTCTGTGGGGGGAAATGGCTACACCTTC
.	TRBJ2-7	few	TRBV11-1	CASSLANNRVEQYF	TGTGCCAGCAGCTTAGCTAATAACAGGGTCGAGCAGTACTTC
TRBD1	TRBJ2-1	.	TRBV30	CAWRQGLGLGNEQFF	TGTGCCTGGAGACAGGGGTTAGGCCTGGGTAATGAGCAGTTCTTC
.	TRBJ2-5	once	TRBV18	CASLRSTQYF	TGTGCCAGCCTTCGGAGCACCCAGTACTTC
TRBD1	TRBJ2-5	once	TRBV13	CASSLWVTGGRETQYF	TGTGCCAGCAGCTTATGGGTTACAGGGGGCCGCGAGACCCAGTACTTC
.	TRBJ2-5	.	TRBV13	CASSLAAEETQYF	TGTGCCAGCAGCTTAGCGGCGGAGGAGACCCAGTACTTC
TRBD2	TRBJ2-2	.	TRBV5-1	CASSRHREALAGELFF	TGCGCCAGCAGCCGACATCGGGAGGCCCTGGCCGGGGAGCTGTTTTTT
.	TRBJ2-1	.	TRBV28	CASSFQLGSSYNEQFF	TGTGCCAGCAGTTTTCAGCTAGGGAGCTCCTACAATGAGCAGTTCTTC
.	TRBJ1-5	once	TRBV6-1	CASSGEAGYNQPQHF	TGTGCCAGCAGTGGAGAAGCGGGGTACAATCAGCCCCAGCATTTT
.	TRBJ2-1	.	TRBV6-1	CASSTSLDEQFF	TGTGCCAGCAGTACTAGTCTCGATGAGCAGTTCTTC
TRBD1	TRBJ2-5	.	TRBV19	CASRGQQETQYF	TGTGCCAGTAGGGGACAGCAAGAGACCCAGTACTTC
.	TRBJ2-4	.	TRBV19	CASSNGGQTNIQYF	TGTGCCAGTAGTAACGGGGGACAGACAAACATTCAGTACTTC